This T cell receptor (beta chain) was identified in a study of T cells in Graves' hyperthyroidism and ophthalmopathy (dated by TCRdb to about 2019). With regard to the full study: Peripheral blood was sampled at the time of initial diagnosis, prior to any treatment. The 75 to 100 discovery patients were randomly split 7:3 into training and test sets. An independent validation cohort of about 20 hyperthyroidism patients and approximately 17 patients who later progressed to ophthalmopathy tested prospective prediction of ophthalmopathy. The study also compared thyroid tissue and blood T-cell repertoires from a handful of Graves' hyperthyroidism patients. TCR Vbeta CDR3 sequencing of 135 peripheral blood samples (approximately 44 ophthalmopathy, 70 to 85 hyperthyroidism and approximately 17 progressor patients) is reported in the paper. Following sampling, methimazole starting at 30 mg daily was given to hyperthyroidism patients, and high-dose intravenous methylprednisolone was given to ophthalmopathy patients. A discovery cohort of about a hundred patients, 43 with Graves' ophthalmopathy and under 60 with stable Graves' hyperthyroidism, was used to find distinguishing TCR V-J signatures. General study outcomes and caveats: Most expanded thyroid clonotypes (frequency above 0.001) were also detected in blood, a finding suggesting that blood repertoires may reflect thyroid immune responses. In validation, progression to ophthalmopathy was predicted by the model with roughly 71% sensitivity and 72.22% specificity, a median of 6.5 months before onset. Sample size was not statistically predetermined, and investigators were not blinded to group allocation. A 13 V-J signature model separated ophthalmopathy from stable hyperthyroidism, with about 90% sensitivity and roughly 84% specificity in cross-validation and 80%/75% in testing.

V loses 5 bases at its end and J loses 8 bases; junction bases beyond the gene matches: 20. The germline V gene yields SGHAT for CDR1 and FQNNGV for CDR2. Counted from cysteine to phenylalanine, this CDR3 has 18 amino acids. Only the CDR3 region is kept as DNA, spanning 54 bases read in frame from base 1. Ophthalmopathy patients had moderately to severely active disease, with a Clinical Activity Score of 3 or more, a NOSPECS grade of 4 or more, and a disease duration of less than 3 months. Exclusion was applied to patients with uncontrolled infections, other autoimmune diseases, pregnancy or lactation. Diagnoses were established on the basis of clinical symptoms, serum thyroxine and TRAb, thyroid ultrasound, and orbital computed tomography. Ficoll-Paque density gradient centrifugation was used to isolate PBMCs from around 10 ml of fresh peripheral blood. Trizol reagent was used to extract total RNA, and RNA quality was then checked on an Agilent 2100 Bioanalyzer.

The TCR beta CDR3 regions were amplified from RNA transcripts. The first round of RT-PCR for the TCR CDR3 was performed with the HTBI primer set and the Qiagen OneStep RT-PCR kit. The libraries were constructed in a second round of multiplex PCR and then size-selected and purified. Libraries were sequenced paired-end with 100 bp reads on an Illumina HiSeq2000. Processing in the source paper ran as follows. SOAPnuke was used to process the raw data, with reads discarded if the reads contained adapters or uncalled bases, had a mean Phred below 15, or lacked an exact constant-primer or identifier match. High-quality paired reads were merged using COPE v1.2.5, and each unique nucleotide sequence was defined as a clonotype. Clonotypes were aligned to IMGT TRBV, TRBD and TRBJ reference segments using MiTCR v1.1. Analysis was restricted to V-J combinations with a frequency above 0.0001, which covered just over 98% of repertoires. The TCS score was defined as the ratio of F50 (clonal expansion) to E x V (chaos), calculated using BLOSUM62-based TCRdist between CDR3 peptides within each V-J. Welch's t-statistics and random forest reduced 500 to 650 V-J features to around 14, which were used in a naive Bayes classifier (R e1071). Through fastp at Q25 and MiXCR, TCRdb rebuilt clones from the public reads, retaining in-frame beta chains. Every entry covers one CDR3 protein and lists the most common genes and DNA from its rows. TCRdb's processing, not the study's, gives the V and J calls here. This sample is represented by 490,000 or so distinct CDR3 sequences; about 20% of them were singletons. The leading ten clones occupy over 45% of the sample.

Remarks on this clonotype: Its antigen remains undetermined. Base qualities are not provided; no much larger clone lies one nucleotide away.

Sample: blood. The rearranged segments are TRBV11-2 and TRBJ2-1; 8 central bases correspond to TRBD2. This TCR was recovered from a man aged 40-49 years with Graves' ophthalmopathy. This receptor has the CDR3 CASSPTAGTSGRGHEQFF. The DNA is TGTGCCAGCAGCCCCACGGCCGGGACCAGCGGGAGAGGGCATGAGCAGTTCTTC.